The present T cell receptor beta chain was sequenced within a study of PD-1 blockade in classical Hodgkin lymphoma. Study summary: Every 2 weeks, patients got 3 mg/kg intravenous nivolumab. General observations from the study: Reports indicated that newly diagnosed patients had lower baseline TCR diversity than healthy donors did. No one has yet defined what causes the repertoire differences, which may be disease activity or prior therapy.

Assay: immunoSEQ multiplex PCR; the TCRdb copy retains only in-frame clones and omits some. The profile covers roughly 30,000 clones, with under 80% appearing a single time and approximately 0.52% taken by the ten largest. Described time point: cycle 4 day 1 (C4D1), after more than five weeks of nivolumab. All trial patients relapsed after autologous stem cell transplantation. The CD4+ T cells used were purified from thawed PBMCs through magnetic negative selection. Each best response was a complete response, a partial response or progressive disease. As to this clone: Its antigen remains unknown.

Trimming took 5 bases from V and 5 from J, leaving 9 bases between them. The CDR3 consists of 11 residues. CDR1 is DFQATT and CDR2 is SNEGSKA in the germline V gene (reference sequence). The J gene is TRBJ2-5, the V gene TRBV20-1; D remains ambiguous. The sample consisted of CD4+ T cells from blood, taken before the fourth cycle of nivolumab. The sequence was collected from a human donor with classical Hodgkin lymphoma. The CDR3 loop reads CSALGWETQYF. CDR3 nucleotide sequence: TGCAGTGCTTTGGGGTGGGAGACCCAGTACTTC.